The present entry profiles one T cell receptor beta chain with its context. These data come from a study of blood T cell repertoires in COVID-19. Overall study context: Sample material is recorded as cDNA or gDNA derived from T cells, B-cell-depleted T cells, or PBMCs.

Profiling relied on immunoSEQ multiplex PCR, and the TCRdb table lists in-frame clones only, not all of them. The sample has a few hundred thousand clones, around 84% seen once; the top ten hold around 6.3%. This CDR3 region has 14 residues. Per the germline V gene, CDR1 is KGHSH and CDR2 is LQKENI. Trimming at V came to 6 bases and at J to 6 bases, leaving 10 bases not matched to a gene. The specimen sequenced was PBMCs or T cells enriched from blood (not recorded which). This clonotype was sampled from a woman aged 45-65 years who had been exposed to COVID-19. The V call is TRBV18, the J call TRBJ1-2, with 7 bases that match TRBD1. CDR3 sequence: CASSPRGGQDGYTF. CDR3 in DNA: TGTGCCAGCTCCCCTAGGGGCGGACAGGATGGCTACACCTTC.